These 10 T cell receptor beta chains were all obtained from the same sample, sequenced in a study of cytomegalovirus exposure and HLA in healthy donors. Assay used: immunoSEQ multiplex PCR; TCRdb lists only in-frame clones, some missing. The profile covers about 200,000 clones, with 65% to 90% appearing a single time and about an eighth taken by the ten largest. Sequencing was performed on PBMCs. These receptors all stem from a woman under 40 in good health and CMV-seropositive.

This clone was observed a single time. The chain couples TRBV7-2 to TRBJ2-5; a possible D gene is TRBD2 (5 bases). V was cut by 2 bases and J by 7 bases, with 14 bases left in between. The CDR3 covers 14 residues. CDR1 and CDR2 from the germline V gene are SGHTA and FQGNSA. CDR3 in DNA: TGTGCCAGCAGCTTACCGACTAAGCTAGGGACCCAGTACTTC. Amino acid sequence: CASSLPTKLGTQYF. Looking up the rest from reference TRBV7-2 and TRBJ2-5 gives the full variable domain: GAGVSQSPSNKVTEKGKDVELRCDPISGHTALYWYRQSLGQGLEFLIYFQGNSAPDKSGLPSDRFSAERTGGSVSTLTIQRTQQEDSAVYLCASSLPTKLGTQYFGPGTRLLVL.

The chain joins TRBV19 to TRBJ2-4, with 7 bases that match TRBD1. CDR1 LNHDA and CDR2 SQIVND come from the germline V gene (reference sequence). The CDR3 is 14 amino acids. Unmatched junction bases numbered 7, after V lost 6 bases and J lost 5 bases. The CDR3 protein is CASRNYGTENIQYF. Here the CDR3 DNA reads TGTGCCAGTAGGAACTACGGGACAGAAAACATTCAGTACTTC.

J is TRBJ1-1 and V is TRBV29-1; TRBD1 matches at 7 bases. The trim removed 8 bases at V and 3 bases at J, leaving 6 bases unmatched. The CDR3 spans 12 residues. Germline V CDR1 and CDR2: SQVTM, ANQGSEA. The CDR3 loop reads CSFRDRHTEAFF. The CDR3 DNA is TGCAGCTTTCGGGACAGACACACTGAAGCTTTCTTT.

The chain has TRBV28 and TRBJ2-1, with TRBD2 matching 10 bases. The CDR3 spans 15 residues. CDR1 is MDHEN and CDR2 is SYDVKM in the germline V gene. V dropped 7 bases and J dropped 7; count of bases not matched to a gene: 10. The CDR3 DNA is TGTGCCAGCATCCTATCCGGGACTAGCGTAAATGAGCAGTTCTTC. Its protein product is CASILSGTSVNEQFF.

The rearrangement links TRBV6-1 to TRBJ1-1; a weak D match, TRBD1 (6 bases). Germline CDR1 reads MNHNS; CDR2 reads SASEGT. V was cut by 10 bases and J by 1 base, with 10 bases left in between. The CDR3 consists of 12 residues. The CDR3 DNA sequence: TGTGCCAACGAACAGGGGAACACTGAAGCTTTCTTT. Encoded protein: CANEQGNTEAFF.

In nucleotides, the CDR3 is TGCAGCGTTGAAGTGGTTCCCCGTAGTACTAGCGGGGTGAGCTCCTACAATGAGCAGTTCTTC. Translated, it gives CSVEVVPRSTSGVSSYNEQFF. The chain combines TRBV29-1 with TRBJ2-1; TRBD2 aligns across 10 bases. Losses at the gene ends were 1 base for V and 0 bases for J; bases not matched to a gene: 18. From germline, CDR1 is SQVTM and CDR2 ANQGSEA. The CDR3 length is 21 residues.

This clone was seen only once. The genes are TRBV18 and TRBJ2-6; D possibly corresponds to TRBD1 (6 bases). V gave up 3 bases and J gave up 0 bases, with 15 bases separating them. CDR1 and CDR2 (germline): KGHSH, LQKENI. The CDR3 is 18 residues long. The chain's CDR3 is CASSPLPRQVSGANVLTF. The CDR3 bases are TGTGCCAGCTCACCGTTACCCCGACAGGTCTCTGGGGCCAACGTCCTGACTTTC.

This clone was counted once. Other DNA sequences in the same sample also yield this CDR3. This chain links TRBV29-1 with TRBJ1-1; tentative D call: TRBD1 (6 bases). Trimming left V 3 bases short and J 1 base short, with 9 bases between. Germline-derived CDR1 and CDR2 are SQVTM and ANQGSEA. This CDR3 region has 13 residues. Written as DNA, the CDR3 is TGCAGCGTTGAGGGACAACAGAACACTGAAGCTTTCTTT. Translating it yields CSVEGQQNTEAFF.

The genes are TRBV18 and TRBJ2-3, with 10 bases fitting TRBD2. Trimming at V came to 3 bases and at J to 0 bases, leaving 9 bases not matched to a gene. Germline CDR1 and CDR2: KGHSH and LQKENI. The CDR3 extends over 18 amino acids. CDR3 sequence reads: CASSPFSGLAVSTDTQYF. CDR3 in DNA: TGTGCCAGCTCACCCTTTTCAGGACTAGCGGTTAGCACAGATACGCAGTATTTT.

This clone was detected once. The V and J genes are TRBV16 and TRBJ1-4, with TRBD1 identical over 8 bases. CDR1 is KGHSY and CDR2 is FQNENV in the germline V gene. Germline trimming cut 2 bases from V and 8 bases from J; bases unmatched to any gene: 4. This CDR3 region has 14 residues. CDR3 sequence: CASSQTRQGEKLFF. CDR3 in DNA: TGTGCCAGCAGCCAAACGAGACAGGGGGAAAAACTGTTTTTT. The full variable domain, with the rest looked up from reference TRBV16 and TRBJ1-4, is GEEVAQTPKHLVRGEGQKAKLYCAPIKGHSYVFWYQQVLKNEFKFLISFQNENVFDETGMPKERFSAKCLPNSPCSLEIQATKLEDSAVYFCASSQTRQGEKLFFGSGTQLSVL.